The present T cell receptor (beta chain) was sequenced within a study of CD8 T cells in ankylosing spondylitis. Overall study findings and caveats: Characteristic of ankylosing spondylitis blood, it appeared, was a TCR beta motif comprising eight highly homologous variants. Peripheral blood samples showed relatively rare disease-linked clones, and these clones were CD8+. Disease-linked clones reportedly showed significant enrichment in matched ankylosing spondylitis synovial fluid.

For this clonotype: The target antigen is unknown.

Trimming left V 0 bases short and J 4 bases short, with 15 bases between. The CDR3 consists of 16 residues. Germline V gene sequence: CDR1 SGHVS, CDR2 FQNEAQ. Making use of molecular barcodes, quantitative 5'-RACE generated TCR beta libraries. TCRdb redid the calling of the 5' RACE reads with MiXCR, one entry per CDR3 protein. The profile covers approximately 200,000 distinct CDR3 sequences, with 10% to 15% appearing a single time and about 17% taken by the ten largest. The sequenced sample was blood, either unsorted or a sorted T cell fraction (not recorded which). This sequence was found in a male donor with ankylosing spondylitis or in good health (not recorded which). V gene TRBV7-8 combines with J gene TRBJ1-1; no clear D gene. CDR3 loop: CASSLARGSKGTEAFF. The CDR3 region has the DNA TGTGCCAGCAGCTTAGCTAGAGGATCTAAGGGCACTGAAGCTTTCTTT.